The rows below give T cell receptor beta chains drawn from one sample of a study of beta chain features in type 1 diabetes. The data were produced by immunoSEQ multiplex PCR, yet TCRdb's version contains in-frame clones alone and is incomplete. The sample has 200,000 to 250,000 clones, over 7.5% seen once. Sequencing was performed on naive CD4+ T cells from blood. These receptors came from a woman aged 18-29 years in good health. Both conserved end residues are part of each CDR3. Each record gives: J gene, V gene, clone size, D gene, CDR3 DNA, CDR3 protein. A D gene is named only where the DNA matches it firmly. Only part of the rows carry a size: once, few, many, or a class if the clone is expanded.

TRBJ1-5 | TRBV5-4 | few | NA | TGTGCCAGCAGCGCCGACGGAAGAGGTCAGCCCCAGCATTTT | CASSADGRGQPQHF
TRBJ1-5 | TRBV7-2 | NA | TRBD1 | TGTGCCAGCAGCAACAGACAGGGGGATCAGCCCCAGCATTTT | CASSNRQGDQPQHF
TRBJ2-1 | TRBV18 | NA | NA | TGTGCCAGCTCACCACCGGCCAGGGTTAGGCAGTTCTTC | CASSPPARVRQFF
TRBJ2-5 | TRBV4-1 | NA | TRBD2 | TGCGCCAGCAGCCAAATACAGCGGGGAGGAGAGACCCAGTACTTC | CASSQIQRGGETQYF
TRBJ1-2 | TRBV10-2 | few | NA | TGCGCCAGCAGTGATCGGAGGGGCTATGGCTACACCTTC | CASSDRRGYGYTF
TRBJ2-3 | TRBV5-1 | NA | TRBD1 | TGCGCCAGCAAAAGGACAGGGACGACAGATACGCAGTATTTT | CASKRTGTTDTQYF
TRBJ1-2 | TRBV7-6 | few | NA | TGTGCCAGCAGCTTAAGTAACAGATCCTTATGTGGCTACACCTTC | CASSLSNRSLCGYTF
TRBJ2-4 | TRBV28 | many | NA | TGTGCCAGCAGTATCTTCGGTGACATTCAGTACTTC | CASSIFGDIQYF
TRBJ2-1 | TRBV28 | few | NA | TGTGCCAGCAGTTCCTTCTGGGTTGGGCAGTCGAGCTCCTACAATGAGCAGTTCTTC | CASSSFWVGQSSSYNEQFF
TRBJ1-2 | TRBV2 | NA | TRBD1 | TGTGCCAGCACCGGGACAGGGGGCGCGGGTCCCACCTTC | CASTGTGGAGPTF
TRBJ2-1 | TRBV18 | NA | TRBD1 | TGTGCCAGCTCACCACTGCAAGGGACAGGTGAGCAGTTCTTC | CASSPLQGTGEQFF
TRBJ1-5 | TRBV30 | NA | TRBD1 | TGTGCCTGGAGTGTACAGGGGGATCAGCCCCAGCATTTT | CAWSVQGDQPQHF
TRBJ2-7 | TRBV10-3 | many | TRBD1 | TGTGCCATCAGTGCCGGGACAGGGGGCCTTTACGAGCAGTACTTC | CAISAGTGGLYEQYF
TRBJ1-5 | TRBV6-4 | few | NA | TGTGCCAGCAGGTACAGGGTTAATCAGCCCCAGCATTTT | CASRYRVNQPQHF
TRBJ2-7 | TRBV6-6 | few | TRBD2 | TGTGCCAGCAGTTACAGAGCGGGAGTCCTGGGGGAGCAGTACTTC | CASSYRAGVLGEQYF
TRBJ1-3 | TRBV5-4 | NA | NA | TGTGCCAGCAGCGACCGGGGGAGTGCTGGAAACACCATATATTTT | CASSDRGSAGNTIYF
TRBJ2-7 | TRBV5-4 | NA | NA | TGTGCCAGCAGCTTGATGGCCCAGGGGCCCTACGAGCAGTACTTC | CASSLMAQGPYEQYF